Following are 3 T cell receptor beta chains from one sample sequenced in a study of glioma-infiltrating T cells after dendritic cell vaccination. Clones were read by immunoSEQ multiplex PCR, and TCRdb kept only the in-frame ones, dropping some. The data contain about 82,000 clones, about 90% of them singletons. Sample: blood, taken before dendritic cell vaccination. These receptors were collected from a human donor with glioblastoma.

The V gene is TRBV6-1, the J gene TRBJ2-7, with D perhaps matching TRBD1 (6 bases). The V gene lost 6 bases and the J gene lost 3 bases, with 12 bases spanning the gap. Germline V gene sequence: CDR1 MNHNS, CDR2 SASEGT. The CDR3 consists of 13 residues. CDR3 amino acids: CASSKATGYEQYF. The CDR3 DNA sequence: TGTGCCAGCAGCAAGGCGACAGGCTACGAGCAGTACTTC.

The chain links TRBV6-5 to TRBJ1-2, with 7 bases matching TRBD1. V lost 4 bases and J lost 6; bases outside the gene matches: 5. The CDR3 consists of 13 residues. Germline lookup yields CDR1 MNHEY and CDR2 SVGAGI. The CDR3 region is CASSLTTGNGYTF. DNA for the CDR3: TGTGCCAGCAGTTTGACGACAGGGAATGGCTACACCTTC.

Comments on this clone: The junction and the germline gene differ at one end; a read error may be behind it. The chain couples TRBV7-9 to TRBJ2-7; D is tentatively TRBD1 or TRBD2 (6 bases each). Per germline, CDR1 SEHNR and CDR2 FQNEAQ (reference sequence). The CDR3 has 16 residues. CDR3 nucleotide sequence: TGTACCAGCAGCTTAGCGGCAGGGGCTTGGGGGTACGAGCAGTACTTC. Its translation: CTSSLAAGAWGYEQYF.